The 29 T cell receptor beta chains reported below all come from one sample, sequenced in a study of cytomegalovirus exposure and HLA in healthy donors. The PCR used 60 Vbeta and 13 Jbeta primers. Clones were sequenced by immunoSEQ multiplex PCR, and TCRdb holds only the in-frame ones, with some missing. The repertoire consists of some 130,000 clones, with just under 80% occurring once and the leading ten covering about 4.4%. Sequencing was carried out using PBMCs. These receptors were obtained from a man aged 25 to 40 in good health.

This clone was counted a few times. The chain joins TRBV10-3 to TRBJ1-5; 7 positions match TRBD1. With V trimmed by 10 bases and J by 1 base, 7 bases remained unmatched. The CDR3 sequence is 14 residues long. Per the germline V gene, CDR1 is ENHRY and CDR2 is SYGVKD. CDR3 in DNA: TGTGCCACCGCTGGACAGGAGAGCAATCAGCCCCAGCATTTT. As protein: CATAGQESNQPQHF.

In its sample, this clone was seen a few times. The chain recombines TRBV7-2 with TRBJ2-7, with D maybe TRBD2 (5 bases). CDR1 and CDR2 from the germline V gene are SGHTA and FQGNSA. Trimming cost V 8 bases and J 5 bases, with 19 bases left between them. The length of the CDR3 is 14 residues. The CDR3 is CASGRRGLTNEQYF. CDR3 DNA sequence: TGTGCCAGCGGGAGAAGAGGACTGACTAACGAGCAGTACTTC.

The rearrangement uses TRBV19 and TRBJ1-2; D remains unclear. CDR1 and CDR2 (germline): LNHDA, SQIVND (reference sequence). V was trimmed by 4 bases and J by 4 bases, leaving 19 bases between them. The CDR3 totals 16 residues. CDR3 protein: CASSNPSREGSYGYTF. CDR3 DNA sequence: TGTGCCAGTAGTAACCCCTCGCGGGAAGGAAGCTATGGCTACACCTTC.

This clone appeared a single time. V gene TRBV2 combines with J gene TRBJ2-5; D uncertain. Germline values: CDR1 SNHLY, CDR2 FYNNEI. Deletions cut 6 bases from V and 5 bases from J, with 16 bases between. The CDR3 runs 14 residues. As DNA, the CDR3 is TGTGCCAGCAGCCAAGCCTCCGCCTTGGAGACCCAGTACTTC. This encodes CASSQASALETQYF. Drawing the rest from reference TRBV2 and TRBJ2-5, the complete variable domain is EPEVTQTPSHQVTQMGQEVILRCVPISNHLYFYWYRQILGQKVEFLVSFYNNEISEKSEIFDDQFSVERPDGSNFTLKIRSTKLEDSAMYFCASSQASALETQYFGPGTRLLVL.

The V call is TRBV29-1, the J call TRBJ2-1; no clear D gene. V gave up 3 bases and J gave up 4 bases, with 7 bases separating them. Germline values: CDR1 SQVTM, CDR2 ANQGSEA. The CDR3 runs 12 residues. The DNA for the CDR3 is TGCAGCGTTGAGGTCAGATACAATGAGCAGTTCTTC. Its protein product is CSVEVRYNEQFF.

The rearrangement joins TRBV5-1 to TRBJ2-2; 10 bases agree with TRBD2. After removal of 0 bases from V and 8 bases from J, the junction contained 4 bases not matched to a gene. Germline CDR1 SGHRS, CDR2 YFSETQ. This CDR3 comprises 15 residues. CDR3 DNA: TGCGCCAGCAGCTTGGGGGGACTAGCGATGGGGGAGCTGTTTTTT. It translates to CASSLGGLAMGELFF.

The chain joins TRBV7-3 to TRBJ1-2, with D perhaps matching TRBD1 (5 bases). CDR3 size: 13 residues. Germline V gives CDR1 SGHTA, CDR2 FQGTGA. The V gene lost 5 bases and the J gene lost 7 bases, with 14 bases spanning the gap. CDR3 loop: CASSLGTFGGYTF. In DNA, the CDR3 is TGTGCCAGCAGCCTCGGGACTTTTGGTGGCTACACCTTC.

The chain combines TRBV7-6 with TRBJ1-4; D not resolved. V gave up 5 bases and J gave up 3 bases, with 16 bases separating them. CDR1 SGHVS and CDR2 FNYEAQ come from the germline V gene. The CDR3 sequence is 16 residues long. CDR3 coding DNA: TGTGCCAGCAGCCCGCAAACCGGAGGGTCTAATGAAAAACTGTTTTTT. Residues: CASSPQTGGSNEKLFF.

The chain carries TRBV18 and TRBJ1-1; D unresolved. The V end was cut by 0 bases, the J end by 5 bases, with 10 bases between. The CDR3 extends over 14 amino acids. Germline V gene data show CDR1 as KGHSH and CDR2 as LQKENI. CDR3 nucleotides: TGTGCCAGCTCACCACCCGGGAGGGTAACTGAAGCTTTCTTT. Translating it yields CASSPPGRVTEAFF. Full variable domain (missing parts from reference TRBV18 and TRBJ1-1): NAGVMQNPRHLVRRRGQEARLRCSPMKGHSHVYWYRQLPEEGLKFMVYLQKENIIDESGMPKERFSAEFPKEGPSILRIQQVVRGDSAAYFCASSPPGRVTEAFFGQGTRLTVV.

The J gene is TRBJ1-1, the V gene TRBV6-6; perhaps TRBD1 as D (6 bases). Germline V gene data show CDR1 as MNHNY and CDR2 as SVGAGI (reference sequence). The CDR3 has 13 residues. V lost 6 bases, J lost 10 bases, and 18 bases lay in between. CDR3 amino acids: CASRPGTTGGAFF. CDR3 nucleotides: TGTGCCAGCAGGCCCGGGACAACGGGGGGAGCTTTCTTT.

CDR3 nucleotide sequence: TGTGCCAGCAGCTTAGACAGGGGCGGACAGCCCCAGCATTTT. Protein: CASSLDRGGQPQHF. The rearrangement joins TRBV7-9 to TRBJ1-5; 7 bases line up with TRBD1. CDR1 is SEHNR and CDR2 is FQNEAQ in the germline V gene (reference sequence). The CDR3 has 14 amino acids. V lost 1 base and J lost 7; bases outside the gene matches: 4.

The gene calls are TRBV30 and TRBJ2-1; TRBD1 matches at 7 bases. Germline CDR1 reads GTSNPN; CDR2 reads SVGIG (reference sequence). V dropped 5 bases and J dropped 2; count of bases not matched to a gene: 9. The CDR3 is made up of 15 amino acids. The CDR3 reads CAWDPGQSTYNEQFF. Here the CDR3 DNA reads TGTGCCTGGGACCCGGGACAGTCAACCTACAATGAGCAGTTCTTC.

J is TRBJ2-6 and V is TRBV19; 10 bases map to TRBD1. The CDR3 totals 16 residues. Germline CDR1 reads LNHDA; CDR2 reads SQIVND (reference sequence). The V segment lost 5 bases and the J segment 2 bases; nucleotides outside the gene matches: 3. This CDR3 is CASSPGTGAGANVLTF. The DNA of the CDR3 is TGTGCCAGTAGTCCGGGGACAGGGGCTGGGGCCAACGTCCTGACTTTC.

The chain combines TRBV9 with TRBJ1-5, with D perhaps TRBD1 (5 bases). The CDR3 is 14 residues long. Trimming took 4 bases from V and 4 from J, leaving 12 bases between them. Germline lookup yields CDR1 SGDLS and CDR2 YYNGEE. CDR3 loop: CASSPHGQNQPQHF. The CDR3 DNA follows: TGTGCCAGCAGCCCCCACGGACAAAATCAGCCCCAGCATTTT.

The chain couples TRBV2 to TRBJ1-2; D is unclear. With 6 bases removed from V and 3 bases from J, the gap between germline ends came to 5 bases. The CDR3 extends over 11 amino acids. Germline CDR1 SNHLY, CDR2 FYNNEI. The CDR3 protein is CASRTYYGYTF. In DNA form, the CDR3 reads TGTGCCAGCAGGACTTACTATGGCTACACCTTC.

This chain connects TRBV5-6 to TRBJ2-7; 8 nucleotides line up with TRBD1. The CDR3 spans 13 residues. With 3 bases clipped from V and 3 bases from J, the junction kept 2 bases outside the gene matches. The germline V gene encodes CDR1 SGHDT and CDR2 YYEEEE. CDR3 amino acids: CASSWGTGYEQYF. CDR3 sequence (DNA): TGTGCCAGCAGCTGGGGGACAGGCTACGAGCAGTACTTC.

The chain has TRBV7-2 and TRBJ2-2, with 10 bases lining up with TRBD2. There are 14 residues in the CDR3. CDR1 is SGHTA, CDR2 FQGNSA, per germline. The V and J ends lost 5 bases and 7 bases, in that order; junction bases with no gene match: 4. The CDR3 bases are TGTGCCAGCAGCCCGGGACTAGCGAACGGGGAGCTGTTTTTT. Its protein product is CASSPGLANGELFF.

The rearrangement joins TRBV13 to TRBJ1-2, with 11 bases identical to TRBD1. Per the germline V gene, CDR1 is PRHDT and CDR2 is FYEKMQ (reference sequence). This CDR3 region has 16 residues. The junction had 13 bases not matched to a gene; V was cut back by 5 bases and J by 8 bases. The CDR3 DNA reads TGTGCCAGCAGCCCGCGGGACAGGGGGGGCGTTGGAGGCTACACCTTC. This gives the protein CASSPRDRGGVGGYTF.

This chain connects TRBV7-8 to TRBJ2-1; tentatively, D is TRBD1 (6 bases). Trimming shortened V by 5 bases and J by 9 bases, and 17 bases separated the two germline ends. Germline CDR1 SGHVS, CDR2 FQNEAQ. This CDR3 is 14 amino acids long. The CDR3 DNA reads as TGTGCCAGCAGCGTCAGACAGGCGCGCGGTGAGCAGTTCTTC. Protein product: CASSVRQARGEQFF.

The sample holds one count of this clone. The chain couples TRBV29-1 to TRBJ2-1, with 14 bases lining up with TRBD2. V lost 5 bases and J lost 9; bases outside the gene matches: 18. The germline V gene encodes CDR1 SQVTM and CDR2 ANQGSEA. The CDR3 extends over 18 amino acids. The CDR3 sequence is CSVLASPMTSGRDGEQFF. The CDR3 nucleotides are TGCAGCGTTTTAGCCTCACCCATGACTAGCGGGAGGGACGGTGAGCAGTTCTTC.

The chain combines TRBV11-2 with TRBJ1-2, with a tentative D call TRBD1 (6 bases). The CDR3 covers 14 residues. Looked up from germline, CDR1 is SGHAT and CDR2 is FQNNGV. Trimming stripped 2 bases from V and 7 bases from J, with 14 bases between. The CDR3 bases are TGTGCCAGCAGCTTAATTCCAGGGGAGCTTGGCTACACCTTC. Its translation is CASSLIPGELGYTF. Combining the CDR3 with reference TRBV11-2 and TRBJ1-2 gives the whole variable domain EAGVAQSPRYKIIEKRQSVAFWCNPISGHATLYWYQQILGQGPKLLIQFQNNGVVDDSQLPKDRFSAERLKGVDSTLKIQPAKLEDSAVYLCASSLIPGELGYTFGSGTRLTVV.

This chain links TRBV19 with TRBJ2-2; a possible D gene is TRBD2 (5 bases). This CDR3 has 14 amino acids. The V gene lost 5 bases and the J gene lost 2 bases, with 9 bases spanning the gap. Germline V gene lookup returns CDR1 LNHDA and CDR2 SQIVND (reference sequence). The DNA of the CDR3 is TGTGCCAGTAGTCTCGGACTCAACACCGGGGAGCTGTTTTTT. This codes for CASSLGLNTGELFF.

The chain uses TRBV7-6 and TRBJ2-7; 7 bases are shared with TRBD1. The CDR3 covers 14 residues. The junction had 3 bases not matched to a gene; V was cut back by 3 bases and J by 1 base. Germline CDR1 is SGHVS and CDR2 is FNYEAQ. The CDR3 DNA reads TGTGCCAGCAGCTTGTACAGGGGATCCTACGAGCAGTACTTC. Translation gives CASSLYRGSYEQYF.

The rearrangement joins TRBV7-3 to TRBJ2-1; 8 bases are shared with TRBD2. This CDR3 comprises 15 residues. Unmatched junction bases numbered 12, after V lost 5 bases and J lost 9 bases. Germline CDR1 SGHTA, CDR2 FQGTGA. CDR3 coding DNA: TGTGCCAGCAGCAGTCGAAGCGGGAGCTTTACTGAGCAGTTCTTC. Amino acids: CASSSRSGSFTEQFF.

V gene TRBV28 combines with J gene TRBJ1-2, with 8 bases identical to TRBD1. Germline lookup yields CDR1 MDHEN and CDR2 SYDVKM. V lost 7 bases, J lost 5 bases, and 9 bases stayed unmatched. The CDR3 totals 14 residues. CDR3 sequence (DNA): TGTGCCAGCACCACGGTCGACAGGGGTTATGGCTACACCTTC. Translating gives CASTTVDRGYGYTF.

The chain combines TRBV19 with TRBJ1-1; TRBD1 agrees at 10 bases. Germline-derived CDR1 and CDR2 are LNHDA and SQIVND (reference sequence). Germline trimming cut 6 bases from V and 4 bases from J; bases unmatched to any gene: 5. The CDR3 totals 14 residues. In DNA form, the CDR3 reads TGTGCCAGTAGCCGGGACAGGGGAAGCACTGAAGCTTTCTTT. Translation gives CASSRDRGSTEAFF.

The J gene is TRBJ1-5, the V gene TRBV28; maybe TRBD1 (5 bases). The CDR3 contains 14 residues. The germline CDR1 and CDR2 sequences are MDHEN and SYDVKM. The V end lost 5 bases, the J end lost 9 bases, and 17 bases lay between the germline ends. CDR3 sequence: CASSRPDSILPQHF. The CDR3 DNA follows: TGTGCCAGCAGTCGCCCTGACAGTATTTTGCCCCAGCATTTT.

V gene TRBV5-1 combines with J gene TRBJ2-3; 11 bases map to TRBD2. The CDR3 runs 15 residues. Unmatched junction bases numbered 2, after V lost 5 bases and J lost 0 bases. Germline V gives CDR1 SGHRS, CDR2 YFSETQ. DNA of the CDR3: TGCGCCAGCAGACTAGCGGGAGTTAGCACAGATACGCAGTATTTT. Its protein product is CASRLAGVSTDTQYF.

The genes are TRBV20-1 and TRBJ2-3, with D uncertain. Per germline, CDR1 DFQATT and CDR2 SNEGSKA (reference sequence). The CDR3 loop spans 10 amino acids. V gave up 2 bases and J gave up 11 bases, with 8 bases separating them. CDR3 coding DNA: TGCAGTGCTAGACTCGGAGAGCAGTATTTT. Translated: CSARLGEQYF.